Sequencing of this T cell receptor (beta chain) was carried out in a study of response to subunit inactivated influenza vaccine. Only a few counts were recorded for this clonotype. TCRdb reprocessed the RT-PCR reads via MiXCR and lists one record per CDR3 protein. The table shows about 500,000 distinct CDR3 sequences, with about 7.2% occurring only once. This specimen consisted of PBMCs from blood, obtained less than 30 months after vaccination. The receptor was derived from a man between 50 and 69 years old who received an inactivated influenza vaccine.

The CDR3 bases are TGCAGTGCTAGAGTGGGAGCGCCCACAGATACGCAGTATTTT. It translates to CSARVGAPTDTQYF. The chain employs TRBV20-1 and TRBJ2-3; perhaps TRBD2 as D (5 bases). V lost 1 base and J 2 bases, leaving 10 bases between the germline ends. CDR3 size: 14 residues. Germline V gene data show CDR1 as DFQATT and CDR2 as SNEGSKA (reference sequence).